This T cell receptor beta chain was sequenced during a study of a mutant IDH1 vaccine in newly diagnosed glioma (dated by TCRdb to the early 2020s). Study-level background: In the chemotherapy-containing groups, vaccination started alongside temozolomide cycles, whereas in patients who had radiotherapy alone it started 4-6 weeks after radiotherapy. Of the approximately 33 patients who were treated, 62.5% were male and approximately 40% were female, and the mean age was roughly 40 years. Before enrollment, patients had received standard therapy of radiotherapy alone, temozolomide alone, or radiochemotherapy with temozolomide; most received the combination. The week-35 safety follow-up was designated visit V12, and the week-47 end of study was designated visit V13. Peripheral blood samples were drawn at six visits, namely V03 (baseline), V05, V07, V10, V12 and V13. For exploratory analyses, longitudinal TCRB deep sequencing was carried out in about two dozen treated patients wherever samples were available. Study-wide conclusions, independent of this receptor: Pseudoprogression appeared unrelated to alterations in the top peripheral T cell clonotypes detected by TCRB sequencing. The authors stated that sample limitations prevented analyses of patient blood samples from being reproduced. Across multiple MHC alleles, vaccine-induced immune responses were seen in 90% to 95% of patients. Availability determined which PBMC samples were chosen for TCRB deep sequencing.

Trimming takes 0 bases from V and 5 bases from J, and the germline ends sit 11 bases apart. The germline V gene supplies CDR1 SGDLS and CDR2 YYNGEE. CDR3 length: 15 amino acids, cysteine to phenylalanine. The entry retains the CDR3 DNA only, 45 bases that are in frame from base 1. The library was prepared using the immunoSEQ multiplex PCR assay. Rearranged TCR beta chain sequences were amplified using the hsTCRB Kit according to the manufacturer's protocol. Sequencing of TCRB libraries was carried out on an Illumina MiSeq. For the original study's pipeline: Demultiplexing, trimming and gene mapping were performed with the kit vendor's proprietary platform. The clones in this table, taken by TCRdb from immuneACCESS, are in-frame only. Not every clone is retained; where verified, under half of the shortfall comes from an unresolved V gene, and the cause of the rest is unknown. The V and J calls and clone size come from that table; D and trimming were worked out from the DNA. In this sample the table shows over 40,000 clones, 80% to 90% of which occur a single time. Of the sample, roughly 1.5% is held by the ten largest clones.

As for this clone: Its antigen target is currently unknown. Nothing much larger sits one base from this clone, and base qualities are not available.

The time point label for this specimen denotes: week 35, safety follow-up. A 20-mer mutant IDH1 peptide at 300 micrograms in Montanide made up each vaccine dose, which was injected subcutaneously together with topical imiquimod. Across visits V03 through V10, patients got a total of eight vaccinations, given in weeks 1, 3, 5, 7, 11, 15, 19 and 23. All donors had newly diagnosed IDH1-mutant astrocytomas of WHO grade 3 or 4 that showed loss of nuclear ATRX. The samples were drawn from NOA16, a multicentre, single-arm, open-label phase I trial in Germany that tested a mutant IDH1 peptide vaccine in humans for the first time. Genomic DNA for TCRB sequencing was extracted from EDTA blood using the DNeasy Blood and Tissue Kit.

The sequencing used PBMCs, collected from a glioma patient whose treatment included an IDH1 peptide vaccine. The sequence derives from a man aged 35-49 years with glioma. The chain couples TRBV9 to TRBJ2-2, with the D segment identity uncertain. The CDR3 corresponds to CASSVDPLGTGELFF. The nucleotides read TGTGCCAGCAGCGTAGACCCCCTAGGGACCGGGGAGCTGTTTTTT.